Shown below are 25 T cell receptor beta chains from a single sample sequenced in a study of T cells in Graves' hyperthyroidism and ophthalmopathy. Amplified TCR beta CDR3 regions came from RNA transcripts. Carried out on the TCR CDR3, a first-round RT-PCR used the HTBI primer set. TCRdb re-derived calls from the multiplex PCR reads in MiXCR, one entry per CDR3 protein. In the table there are around 450,000 distinct CDR3 sequences, roughly 14% of which are singletons. The sequencing sample was made of blood. These receptors all come from a young woman with Graves' hyperthyroidism.

Ten or more counts support this clonotype. This chain joins TRBV6-1 and TRBJ1-2; a possible D gene is TRBD1 (5 bases). V shed 4 bases and J shed 7 bases, with 25 bases lying between them. Per the germline V gene, CDR1 is MNHNS and CDR2 is SASEGT. The CDR3 has 17 amino acids. CDR3 nucleotide sequence: TGTGCCAGCAGTGTTGGGGGTTGGGGTTCTCTCGGTCCTGGCTACACCTTC. As protein: CASSVGGWGSLGPGYTF.

This clonotype was counted at least ten times. J is TRBJ1-1 and V is TRBV4-2, with D perhaps matching TRBD1 (6 bases). Germline-derived CDR1 and CDR2 are LGHNA and YNFKEQ. V shed 8 bases and J shed 4 bases, with 17 bases lying between them. CDR3 length: 14 amino acids. The CDR3 bases are TGTGCCAGCGCAGAAGGGGGGCGGGCCACTGAAGCTTTCTTT. This translates into CASAEGGRATEAFF.

The chain joins TRBV10-3 to TRBJ2-3; 15 bases match TRBD2. CDR3 length: 13 residues. J gave up 10 bases and V 6 bases, and 2 bases lay outside the gene matches. Germline CDR1 reads ENHRY; CDR2 reads SYGVKD. The CDR3 DNA reads TGTGCCATCAGGGGGACTAGCGGGGGGTCGCAGTATTTT. Translating gives CAIRGTSGGSQYF.

This clonotype has ten or more counts. The chain links TRBV7-3 to TRBJ2-2, with D perhaps matching TRBD1 (6 bases). With 3 bases removed from V and 2 bases from J, the gap between germline ends came to 13 bases. CDR3 length equals 16 residues. Germline V gene sequence: CDR1 SGHTA, CDR2 FQGTGA. CDR3 sequence reads: CASSLAGTTNTGELFF. The CDR3 nucleotides are TGTGCCAGCAGCTTGGCCGGGACAACTAACACCGGGGAGCTGTTTTTT.

This clonotype was detected only a few times. The CDR3, as DNA: TGTGCCAGCAGTTTCCTTCGGGAGACCCAGTACTTC. Its protein product is CASSFLRETQYF. The V gene is TRBV12-3 or TRBV12-4, the J gene TRBJ2-5; D ambiguous. The V and J ends lost 3 bases and 5 bases respectively, with 7 bases between them. The CDR3 contains 12 residues.

The table lists this clonotype with many counts. V gene TRBV2 combines with J gene TRBJ1-6; D remains ambiguous. Per germline, CDR1 SNHLY and CDR2 FYNNEI. Trimming shortened V by 3 bases and J by 2 bases, and 14 bases separated the two germline ends. The length of the CDR3 is 17 residues. CDR3 DNA: TGTGCCAGCAGTGACTTCCGACCTGGTGCCTATAATTCACCCCTCCACTTT. It encodes CASSDFRPGAYNSPLHF.

As for this clonotype: Given a much more abundant clone one base away, this may be a read error. J is TRBJ2-7 and V is TRBV30; D may be TRBD1 (6 bases). With 5 bases removed from V and 3 bases from J, the gap between germline ends came to 17 bases. This CDR3 comprises 14 residues. CDR1 is GTSNPN, CDR2 SVGIG, per germline (reference sequence). The CDR3 coding sequence is TGTGCCTGGGGGGACACCGGGACAATCTACGAGCAGTACTTC. Translated: CAWGDTGTIYEQYF. Full variable domain (missing parts from reference TRBV30 and TRBJ2-7): SQTIHQWPATLVQPVGSPLSLECTVEGTSNPNLYWYRQAAGRGLQLLFYSVGIGQISSEVPQNLSASRPQDRQFILSSKKLLLSDSGFYLCAWGDTGTIYEQYFGPGTRLTVT.

The chain couples TRBV13 to TRBJ2-1, with TRBD2 identical over 14 bases. From germline, CDR1 is PRHDT and CDR2 FYEKMQ (reference sequence). The V gene end was trimmed by 5 bases and the J gene end by 10 bases; junction bases not matched to a gene: 16. The CDR3 contains 18 residues. CDR3 nucleotide sequence: TGTGCCAGCAGCCCCTCCCGGCCGGGACTAGCGGGAGCTCAGGAGCAGTTCTTC. Translating it yields CASSPSRPGLAGAQEQFF.

This clonotype turned up a few times. The V gene is TRBV29-1, the J gene TRBJ1-1; the D gene is possibly TRBD1 (5 bases). V lost 3 bases to trimming and J lost 1 base, with 9 bases between them. CDR3 length equals 13 residues. Germline V lookup: CDR1 SQVTM, CDR2 ANQGSEA. CDR3 loop: CSVDIGANTEAFF. CDR3 coding DNA: TGCAGCGTTGATATAGGGGCGAACACTGAAGCTTTCTTT. The whole variable domain, remainder taken from reference TRBV29-1 and TRBJ1-1, is SAVISQKPSRDICQRGTSLTIQCQVDSQVTMMFWYRQQPGQSLTLIATANQGSEATYESGFVIDKFPISRPNLTFSTLTVSNMSPEDSSIYLCSVDIGANTEAFFGQGTRLTVV.

In its sample, this clonotype was seen many times. The rearrangement joins TRBV3-1 to TRBJ1-2, with TRBD1 matching over 12 bases. The germline V gene has CDR1 LGHDT and CDR2 YNNKEL (reference sequence). The CDR3 is 16 amino acids. With V trimmed by 5 bases and J by 3 bases, 7 bases remained unmatched. The CDR3 is CASSDWGQGADYGYTF. The CDR3 DNA follows: TGTGCCAGCAGCGACTGGGGACAGGGGGCGGACTATGGCTACACCTTC.

The V call is TRBV28, the J call TRBJ1-5, with D hard to call. The V and J ends lost 10 bases and 1 base respectively, with 14 bases between them. The CDR3 is 14 amino acids. Germline V CDR1 and CDR2: MDHEN, SYDVKM. For the CDR3, the DNA is TGTGCCACCGAAGGAGGGTTAAGCAATCAGCCCCAGCATTTT. Its translation: CATEGGLSNQPQHF.

This clonotype was recorded many times. The chain couples TRBV20-1 to TRBJ1-1; D not resolved. CDR1 DFQATT and CDR2 SNEGSKA come from the germline V gene (reference sequence). The CDR3 length is 15 residues. Trimming pared 0 bases from V and 0 bases from J, leaving 11 bases between. CDR3 sequence (DNA): TGCAGTGCTAGAGATCGGAACACGATGAACACTGAAGCTTTCTTT. It is translated as CSARDRNTMNTEAFF.

V gene TRBV2 combines with J gene TRBJ1-2; D ambiguous. V lost 6 bases and J 7 bases, leaving 9 bases between the germline ends. Germline lookup yields CDR1 SNHLY and CDR2 FYNNEI. This CDR3 region has 11 residues. The CDR3 region is CASRISGGYTF. CDR3 coding DNA: TGTGCCAGCAGGATTTCGGGTGGCTACACCTTC.

This clonotype was recorded at least ten times. V and J are TRBV7-2 and TRBJ2-3; no definite D call. This CDR3 region has 14 residues. Deletions cut 6 bases from V and 0 bases from J, with 10 bases between. CDR1 is SGHTA and CDR2 is FQGNSA in the germline V gene. The CDR3 spells CASSTDRSTDTQYF. As DNA, the CDR3 is TGTGCCAGCAGTACGGACCGTAGCACAGATACGCAGTATTTT.

The chain is built from TRBV11-2 and TRBJ2-1; 9 nucleotides line up with TRBD1. Germline-derived CDR1 and CDR2 are SGHAT and FQNNGV. CDR3 size: 16 residues. Trimming cost V 5 bases and J 2 bases; bases outside gene matches: 7. The CDR3 region has the DNA TGTGCCAGCAGCCCCCGGACAGGGGTCGCCTACAATGAGCAGTTCTTC. Its translation: CASSPRTGVAYNEQFF.

This clonotype was seen a handful of times. This chain uses TRBV2 with TRBJ1-5; 7 bases match TRBD1. V was pared by 7 bases and J by 3 bases, with 9 bases of the junction left unmatched. The CDR3 runs 15 residues. Looked up from germline, CDR1 is SNHLY and CDR2 is FYNNEI. The CDR3 reads CASTAFGTVNQPQHF. The CDR3 region has the DNA TGTGCCAGCACCGCCTTCGGGACAGTCAATCAGCCCCAGCATTTT.

In its sample, this clonotype was seen many times. The gene calls are TRBV7-2 and TRBJ2-7, with a tentative D call TRBD2 (5 bases). CDR3 length: 16 residues. The V end was cut by 5 bases, the J end by 7 bases, with 24 bases between. Germline CDR1 is SGHTA and CDR2 is FQGNSA. DNA of the CDR3: TGTGCCAGCAGCAGACAAAAATGGCGGGCCCCAAGGGAGCAGTACTTC. Amino acids: CASSRQKWRAPREQYF.

This clonotype was counted between two and nine times. The CDR3 spells CASSTSSGRINEQFF. The CDR3 region has the DNA TGTGCCAGCAGCACTTCTAGCGGGAGGATCAATGAGCAGTTCTTC. The genes are TRBV7-9 and TRBJ2-1, with 11 bases that match TRBD2. In germline, CDR1 is SEHNR, CDR2 FQNEAQ (reference sequence). Trimming took 5 bases from V and 6 from J; bases not matched to a gene: 6. The CDR3 is made up of 15 amino acids.

Ten or more counts support this clonotype. J is TRBJ2-7 and V is TRBV12-3 or TRBV12-4; D call uncertain. The CDR3 has 13 amino acids. The V end lost 1 base, the J end lost 0 bases, and 4 bases lay between the germline ends. CDR3 residues: CASSLGGSYEQYF. The CDR3 DNA sequence: TGTGCCAGCAGTTTAGGGGGCTCCTACGAGCAGTACTTC.

The V call is TRBV7-9, the J call TRBJ2-1; TRBD1 matches at 8 bases. V shed 5 bases and J 15 bases; nucleotides not matched to a gene: 15. This CDR3 has 14 amino acids. Per the germline V gene, CDR1 is SEHNR and CDR2 is FQNEAQ (reference sequence). The CDR3 reads CASSPRQGNQARFF. The CDR3, as DNA: TGTGCCAGCAGCCCGCGACAGGGGAATCAGGCGCGGTTCTTC.

This clonotype was counted a single time. V and J are TRBV6-1 and TRBJ2-3; 9 bases match TRBD1. Germline lookup yields CDR1 MNHNS and CDR2 SASEGT. J lost 6 bases, V lost 7 bases, and 5 bases had no gene match. The CDR3 runs 13 residues. In DNA form, the CDR3 reads TGTGCCAGCAAGGACAGGGGTCACGATACGCAGTATTTT. Protein sequence: CASKDRGHDTQYF.

Only a few counts were recorded for this clonotype. V usage is TRBV9 and J usage is TRBJ2-7; weak D call: TRBD2 (5 bases). CDR1 and CDR2 (germline): SGDLS, YYNGEE. This CDR3 spans 14 amino acids. V shed 4 bases and J shed 5 bases, with 16 bases lying between them. The chain's CDR3 is CASSPPRRADEQYF. The DNA of the CDR3 is TGTGCCAGCAGCCCCCCAAGGCGAGCGGACGAGCAGTACTTC.

This clonotype was detected ten times or more. The rearrangement links TRBV5-6 to TRBJ1-2; 10 bases fit TRBD1. V shed 1 base, J shed 5 bases, and the junction held 11 bases outside the gene matches. The CDR3 totals 17 residues. CDR1 and CDR2 (germline): SGHDT, YYEEEE. DNA for the CDR3: TGTGCCAGCAGCTTGATGACGACAGGGGGCTTTGGGTATGGCTACACCTTC. This encodes CASSLMTTGGFGYGYTF.

This clonotype was observed many times. The chain couples TRBV5-8 to TRBJ1-6; possible D gene TRBD1, 6 bases. Germline CDR1 SGHTS, CDR2 YDEGEE. This CDR3 is built from 17 residues. Trimming shortened V by 4 bases and J by 7 bases, and 21 bases separated the two germline ends. In nucleotides, the CDR3 is TGTGCCAGCAGCCCCGGACAGAGCACAGATTTAAATTCACCCCTCCACTTT. Protein: CASSPGQSTDLNSPLHF.

This clonotype occurred a few times. V usage is TRBV20-1 and J usage is TRBJ2-5; 8 bases fit TRBD2. There are 15 residues in the CDR3. CDR1 DFQATT and CDR2 SNEGSKA come from the germline V gene (reference sequence). V lost 4 bases to trimming and J lost 4 bases; unmatched junction nucleotides: 11. CDR3 residues: CSANPPLAGRETQYF. CDR3 DNA sequence: TGCAGTGCTAACCCACCCTTAGCGGGAAGAGAGACCCAGTACTTC.